These T cell receptor beta chains were read from a single sample in a study of T-cell reconstitution after alpha-beta-depleted transplantation in children. TCRdb reanalysed the PCR reads using MiXCR and keeps one entry per CDR3 protein. The sample lists about 410,000 distinct CDR3 sequences, about a fifth occurring once. This specimen was PBMCs from the stem cell graft donor, taken from the stem cell graft. The receptors come from a human donor who donated a stem cell graft to a child with acute myeloid leukemia. Both conserved end residues are part of each CDR3. D genes are given only for firm matches. Rows may omit the clone size; those that give it use once, few, many or a size class.

>TRBD2|TRBJ2-7|many|TRBV6-5
TGTGCCAGCAGTTACTCCGGACTAGCCTACGAGCAGTACTTC
CASSYSGLAYEQYF
>-|TRBJ1-1|few|TRBV29-1
TGCAGCGTTGAAGGGTTAGTTATGAACACTGAAGCTTTCTTT
CSVEGLVMNTEAFF
>-|TRBJ1-1|few|TRBV7-2
TGTGCCAGCAGCTTTACGATTAGCCCGGCTGAAGCTTTCTTT
CASSFTISPAEAFF
>-|TRBJ2-1|many|TRBV25-1
TGTGCCAGCAGTGACGGGGAACCCTCCTACAATGAGCAGTTCTTC
CASSDGEPSYNEQFF
>-|TRBJ1-2|many|TRBV6-2/TRBV6-3
TGTGCCAGCAGTTACGGGGGACCGACAGGTCGGGATGGCTACACCTTC
CASSYGGPTGRDGYTF
>TRBD2|TRBJ2-7|few|TRBV9
TGTGCCAGCAGCGTAGGACTAGCGGGAGATTACGAGCAGTACTTC
CASSVGLAGDYEQYF
>-|TRBJ1-2|few|TRBV28
TGTGCCAGCAGTTCAGCCCTGTGGGGCTACACCTTC
CASSSALWGYTF
>-|TRBJ2-5|-|TRBV18
TGTGCCAGCTCCATGTGGGGGACAAAACAAGAGACCCAGTACTTC
CASSMWGTKQETQYF
>-|TRBJ2-2|-|TRBV12-3/TRBV12-4
TGTGCTTATGGACGGGAAAGGTCCGAGGAGCTGTTTTTT
CAYGRERSEELFF
>-|TRBJ1-3|-|TRBV28
TGTGCCAGCAGTCCTATCTACAGGGTCGGAGGAGGAAACACCATATATTTT
CASSPIYRVGGGNTIYF
>TRBD2|TRBJ2-1|-|TRBV15
TGTGCCACCAGCAGAGGAGGGCGGGGGGATGAGCAGTTCTTC
CATSRGGRGDEQFF
>-|TRBJ2-2|many|TRBV10-3
TGTGCCATCAGCACCCGGGACCCATCGAACACCGGGGAGCTGTTTTTT
CAISTRDPSNTGELFF
>-|TRBJ1-3|few|TRBV10-3
TGTGCCCACGGAGGTACAGCTGCTGGAAACACCATATATTTT
CAHGGTAAGNTIYF
>TRBD2|TRBJ2-1|many|TRBV29-1
TGCAGCGTAACTAGCGGGAGGAACAATGAGCAGTTCTTC
CSVTSGRNNEQFF
>TRBD2|TRBJ2-7|-|TRBV6-2/TRBV6-3
TGTGCCAGCAGTCACCTCTCGGGACTATTCTACGAGCAGTACTTC
CASSHLSGLFYEQYF
>-|TRBJ1-1|many|TRBV6-1
TGTGCCAGCAGTCGGCAGGCCATGAACACTGAAGCTTTCTTT
CASSRQAMNTEAFF
>TRBD2|TRBJ2-1|-|TRBV24-1
TGTGCCACCAGTGACCCTAGCGGGACGGGCGCCAATGAGCAGTTCTTC
CATSDPSGTGANEQFF
>-|TRBJ2-1|many|TRBV20-1
TGCAGTGCTAGCGGTCGGGGTAATGAGCAGTTCTTC
CSASGRGNEQFF
>-|TRBJ2-7|few|TRBV12-3/TRBV12-4
TGTGCCAGCAGTCCGCGGGCCTCTTTGGACGAGCAGTACTTC
CASSPRASLDEQYF
>-|TRBJ2-3|-|TRBV5-1
TGCGCCAGCAGCCCGGGATCCCGGGAAGATACGCAGTATTTT
CASSPGSREDTQYF
>TRBD2|TRBJ2-2|few|TRBV12-3/TRBV12-4
TGTGCCAGCAGTCAGCGGGAAAAGAGGAGCGGGGAGCTGTTTTTT
CASSQREKRSGELFF
>-|TRBJ1-4|-|TRBV12-3/TRBV12-4
TGTGCCAGCAGTTTACTGGCGGCAACTAATGAAAAACTGTTTTTT
CASSLLAATNEKLFF
>TRBD2|TRBJ2-3|many|TRBV12-3/TRBV12-4
TGTGCCAGCAGTTTAAGTAGCGGGAGCCTCACGCAGTATTTT
CASSLSSGSLTQYF
>TRBD2|TRBJ2-1|-|TRBV12-3/TRBV12-4
TGTGCCAGCAGTTTAGGGACTAGATTCAATGAGCAGTTCTTC
CASSLGTRFNEQFF
>-|TRBJ2-7|-|TRBV11-2
TGTGCCAGCAGCCGAATTACCGGGACCCCAGGCGAGCAGTACTTC
CASSRITGTPGEQYF
>TRBD2|TRBJ2-7|-|TRBV4-2
TGTGCCAGCAGCCAAGATTTGGGGGAGGGCCACTACGAGCAGTACTTC
CASSQDLGEGHYEQYF
>-|TRBJ2-1|-|TRBV20-1
TGCAGTGCTAGTTTCTCAGATCCTAGCTACAATGAGCAGTTCTTC
CSASFSDPSYNEQFF